Sequencing of this T cell receptor (beta chain) was carried out in a study of blood T cell repertoires in COVID-19. Study context: The cDNA or gDNA used as material had been derived from T cells, B-cell-depleted T cells, or PBMCs.

Libraries were prepared by immunoSEQ multiplex PCR; TCRdb keeps only in-frame clonotypes and omits some of them. The table shows 150,000 to 200,000 clones, with about nine tenths occurring only once. The source is a young man with acute or convalescent COVID-19. Sequencing input: peripheral blood.

CDR3 DNA sequence: TGTGCCAGCAGCAGTGGGCCCCCGGGGGGGGTCGAGCAGTACTTC. Translation: CASSSGPPGGVEQYF. The chain links TRBV7-9 to TRBJ2-7, with 8 bases lining up with TRBD2. The germline CDR1 and CDR2 sequences are SEHNR and FQNEAQ (reference sequence). This CDR3 comprises 15 residues. V trimming: 5 bases; J trimming: 6 bases; junction bases outside the gene matches: 12.